Each of the 21 T cell receptor beta chains below was sequenced from the same sample in a study of blood T cells in healthy people across ages. Alongside a J-beta primer mix, a sample-barcoded 5' primer served in a second PCR lasting 7 to 11 cycles. TCRdb recomputed calls from the 5' RACE reads with MiXCR, one row per CDR3 protein. The sample has hundreds of thousands of distinct CDR3 sequences; 58% are singletons. Sequenced sample: blood. Receptors originate from a man between 60 and 75 years old in good health.

The CDR3 loop reads CASSPSGGVTDTQYF. DNA of the CDR3: TGTGCCAGCAGCCCAAGCGGGGGCGTCACAGATACGCAGTATTTT. V gene TRBV28 combines with J gene TRBJ2-3, with 8 nucleotides matching TRBD2. V lost 6 bases, J lost 2 bases, and 7 bases stayed unmatched. The CDR3 runs to 15 residues. Germline V CDR1 and CDR2: MDHEN, SYDVKM.

This chain connects TRBV28 to TRBJ1-2; 7 bases fit TRBD1. Germline CDR1 and CDR2: MDHEN and SYDVKM. The CDR3 is made up of 12 amino acids. V lost 5 bases and J lost 8; bases outside the gene matches: 5. CDR3 sequence: CASSRQGWGYTF. The DNA for the CDR3 is TGTGCCAGCAGTCGACAGGGCTGGGGCTACACCTTC.

The V call is TRBV15, the J call TRBJ1-2; D is ambiguous. Germline V gene data show CDR1 as LNHNV and CDR2 as YYDKDF (reference sequence). Trimming stripped 0 bases from V and 8 bases from J, with 7 bases between. This CDR3 is built from 12 residues. As DNA, the CDR3 is TGTGCCACCAGCAGAGACTCGGGGGGCTACACCTTC. Translation gives CATSRDSGGYTF.

This sequence joins TRBV28 and TRBJ2-1; TRBD2 matches 12 bases. There are 15 residues in the CDR3. Per germline, CDR1 MDHEN and CDR2 SYDVKM. V lost 3 bases, J lost 7 bases, and 4 bases stayed unmatched. CDR3 residues: CASSFPGTSGNEQFF. The CDR3 DNA reads TGTGCCAGCAGTTTCCCCGGGACTAGCGGGAATGAGCAGTTCTTC.

J is TRBJ1-2 and V is TRBV10-3; D perhaps matches TRBD1 (6 bases). The CDR3 covers 15 residues. CDR1 and CDR2 (germline): ENHRY, SYGVKD. Trimming pared 7 bases from V and 0 bases from J, leaving 15 bases between. The CDR3 region is CAITMTGVTNYGYTF. The CDR3, as DNA: TGTGCCATCACTATGACAGGCGTCACTAACTATGGCTACACCTTC.

DNA for the CDR3: TGTGCCAGCAGCTTAAGCGGGGACAGGCAGTTCTTC. Translating gives CASSLSGDRQFF. The chain is built from TRBV7-9 and TRBJ2-1, with D tentatively TRBD1 or TRBD2 (7 bases each). The CDR3 has 12 residues. Germline V gives CDR1 SEHNR, CDR2 FQNEAQ (reference sequence). Trimming pared 2 bases from V and 12 bases from J, leaving 11 bases between.

The chain is built from TRBV11-3 and TRBJ2-1; 9 bases match TRBD2. The ends lost 3 bases at V and 7 bases at J; junction bases unmatched: 4. The CDR3 is made up of 14 amino acids. CDR1 and CDR2 from the germline V gene are SGHNT and YENEEA. The CDR3 reads CASSFSGGQNEQFF. CDR3 bases: TGTGCCAGCAGCTTCAGCGGGGGGCAGAATGAGCAGTTCTTC.

Many counts were recorded for this clonotype. The CDR3 nucleotides read TGCAGTGCTAGAGATCTGCGGCTAGCCGAAGAGACCCAGTACTTC. It translates to CSARDLRLAEETQYF. The chain combines TRBV20-1 with TRBJ2-5; D perhaps matches TRBD2 (5 bases). There are 15 residues in the CDR3. Germline assignment: CDR1 DFQATT and CDR2 SNEGSKA (reference sequence). Trimming cost V 0 bases and J 3 bases, with 14 bases left between them.

This clonotype was picked up a small number of times. The genes are TRBV24-1 and TRBJ2-5; TRBD1 matches at 7 bases. Trimming removed 5 bases from V and 0 bases from J; junction bases left unmatched: 5. The germline V gene encodes CDR1 KGHDR and CDR2 SFDVKD. The CDR3 contains 15 residues. The CDR3 loop is CATSVSTGNQETQYF. CDR3 DNA sequence: TGTGCCACCAGTGTTTCGACAGGGAACCAAGAGACCCAGTACTTC.

This clonotype was detected many times. The chain is built from TRBV3-1 and TRBJ2-5; D call uncertain. Germline-derived CDR1 and CDR2 are LGHDT and YNNKEL (reference sequence). This CDR3 spans 17 amino acids. V lost 4 bases, J lost 3 bases, and 21 bases lay in between. The CDR3 coding sequence is TGTGCCAGCAGCCCAGCCCCCGAGGCAGGCCAGAAAGAGACCCAGTACTTC. Its translation is CASSPAPEAGQKETQYF.

Only one count was recorded for this clonotype. The rearrangement links TRBV7-9 to TRBJ2-7, with 8 bases aligning to TRBD2. CDR3 length: 16 residues. CDR1 and CDR2 from the germline V gene are SEHNR and FQNEAQ (reference sequence). Losses at the gene ends were 5 bases for V and 3 bases for J; bases not matched to a gene: 12. Here the CDR3 reads CASSPRVSGVIYEQYF. CDR3 DNA sequence: TGTGCCAGCAGCCCGAGGGTTAGCGGGGTAATCTACGAGCAGTACTTC.

Notes on this clonotype: Germline and junction disagree at one end, which may indicate a read error. This rearrangement joins TRBV11-2 to TRBJ2-5; D is possibly TRBD1 (5 bases). CDR1 and CDR2 (germline): SGHAT, FQNNGV. CDR3 length: 15 amino acids. CDR3 protein: CASSVDHPRGHEQYF. In DNA form, the CDR3 reads TGTGCCAGCAGCGTAGACCATCCAAGGGGTCATGAGCAGTACTTC. Supplemented by reference TRBV11-2 and TRBJ2-5, the full variable domain reads EAGVAQSPRYKIIEKRQSVAFWCNPISGHATLYWYQQILGQGPKLLIQFQNNGVVDDSQLPKDRFSAERLKGVDSTLKIQPAKLEDSAVYLCASSVDHPRGHEQYFGPGTRLLVL.

Turning to this clonotype: One end of the junction fails to match germline, which may point to a read error. The V and J genes are TRBV29-1 and TRBJ2-3, with 8 bases fitting TRBD2. Per germline, CDR1 SQVTM and CDR2 ANQGSEA. This CDR3 has 14 amino acids. Here the CDR3 DNA reads TGCAGCGCTAGTAGCGGGGCAAGCACAGAGACGCAGTATTTT. Protein: CSASSGASTETQYF.

This clonotype occurred a few times. This chain joins TRBV10-3 and TRBJ2-5, with D maybe TRBD2 (5 bases). CDR1 and CDR2 (germline): ENHRY, SYGVKD. CDR3 length equals 12 residues. V was clipped by 7 bases and J by 5 bases, with 11 bases between them. The DNA of the CDR3 is TGTGCCATCACCTCCCCGGGGGAGACCCAGTACTTC. Translating it yields CAITSPGETQYF.

The chain carries TRBV20-1 and TRBJ2-3; TRBD2 aligns across 10 bases. CDR1 is DFQATT and CDR2 is SNEGSKA in the germline V gene (reference sequence). The CDR3 is made up of 16 amino acids. Trimming took 5 bases from V and 1 from J; bases not matched to a gene: 9. The CDR3 nucleotides are TGCAGTGCTCACCCCGGGACTAGCGAGGGCACAGATACGCAGTATTTT. Protein: CSAHPGTSEGTDTQYF.

This clonotype was seen a handful of times. The CDR3 DNA follows: TGTGCCAGCAGCTCTAAACTAGGGGGGGCTGAGCAGTTCTTC. Its translation: CASSSKLGGAEQFF. The rearrangement joins TRBV11-2 to TRBJ2-1, with D maybe TRBD2 (7 bases). CDR3 size: 14 residues. The germline V and J ends were trimmed by 4 bases and 9 bases, with 16 bases remaining between them. CDR1 and CDR2 (germline): SGHAT, FQNNGV.

V is TRBV29-1 and J is TRBJ1-1, with D tentatively TRBD1 (6 bases). Trimming stripped 4 bases from V and 11 bases from J, with 17 bases between. Germline-derived CDR1 and CDR2 are SQVTM and ANQGSEA. CDR3 length equals 12 residues. CDR3 residues: CSVAAGEGAAFF. CDR3 DNA sequence: TGCAGCGTTGCAGCAGGGGAAGGAGCGGCTTTCTTT.

This clonotype was counted only a few times. The chain is built from TRBV29-1 and TRBJ2-7; D is possibly TRBD1 (7 bases). The J call may be incorrect, as the DNA end agrees better with TRBJ2-5. Germline V gives CDR1 SQVTM, CDR2 ANQGSEA. This CDR3 is 13 amino acids long. The CDR3 bases are TGCAGCGCCCACCGGCGGGACAGACAGACCCAGTACTTC. It is translated as CSAHRRDRQTQYF.

The CDR3: CASSLEGVTQGGYTF. The CDR3 DNA reads as TGTGCCAGCAGCTTAGAAGGGGTCACCCAGGGTGGCTACACCTTC. The chain employs TRBV7-9 and TRBJ1-2, with D perhaps matching TRBD1 (5 bases). The CDR3 is 15 residues long. Germline CDR1 is SEHNR and CDR2 is FQNEAQ (reference sequence). V dropped 1 base and J dropped 7 bases, with 16 bases sitting between them.

The chain links TRBV28 to TRBJ2-3, with TRBD2 matching over 8 bases. Germline CDR1 is MDHEN and CDR2 is SYDVKM. The CDR3 totals 15 residues. After removal of 6 bases from V and 6 bases from J, the junction contained 11 bases not matched to a gene. Here the CDR3 reads CASSPRGGVRDTQYF. DNA of the CDR3: TGTGCCAGCAGCCCCCGGGGGGGCGTGAGGGATACGCAGTATTTT.

The sample holds a few counts of this clonotype. This chain links TRBV5-5 with TRBJ2-7; D unresolved. Per germline, CDR1 SGHKS and CDR2 YYEKEE (reference sequence). The V end was cut by 3 bases, the J end by 2 bases, with 12 bases between. This CDR3 has 14 residues. The CDR3 protein is CASSSPNGPYEQYF. CDR3 DNA: TGTGCCAGCAGCTCCCCTAACGGCCCCTACGAGCAGTACTTC.